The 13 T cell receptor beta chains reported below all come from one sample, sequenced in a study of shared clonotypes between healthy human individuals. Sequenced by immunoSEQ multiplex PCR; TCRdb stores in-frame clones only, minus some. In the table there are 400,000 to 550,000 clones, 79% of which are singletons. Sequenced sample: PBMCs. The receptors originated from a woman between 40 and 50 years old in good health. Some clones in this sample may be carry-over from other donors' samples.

As DNA, the CDR3 is TGTGCCAGCAGCTTATCGGGGGCCAAAAACATTCAGTACTTC. Its translation is CASSLSGAKNIQYF. The chain recombines TRBV7-9 with TRBJ2-4; TRBD2 is a possible D gene (5 bases). Germline loops: CDR1 SEHNR, CDR2 FQNEAQ (reference sequence). Trimming shortened V by 2 bases and J by 1 base, and 6 bases separated the two germline ends. CDR3 length: 14 amino acids.

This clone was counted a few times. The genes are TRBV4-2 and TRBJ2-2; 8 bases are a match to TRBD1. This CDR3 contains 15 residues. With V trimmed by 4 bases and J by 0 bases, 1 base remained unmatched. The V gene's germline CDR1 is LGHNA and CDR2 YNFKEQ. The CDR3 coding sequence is TGTGCCAGCAGCCTGGACAGGGCGAACACCGGGGAGCTGTTTTTT. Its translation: CASSLDRANTGELFF.

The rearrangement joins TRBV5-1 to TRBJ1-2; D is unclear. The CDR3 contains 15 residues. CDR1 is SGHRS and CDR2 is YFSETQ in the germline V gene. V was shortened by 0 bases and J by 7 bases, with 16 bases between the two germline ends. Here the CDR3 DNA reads TGCGCCAGCAGCTTGGAGGCATCCCTGGAGGGTGGCTACACCTTC. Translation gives CASSLEASLEGGYTF.

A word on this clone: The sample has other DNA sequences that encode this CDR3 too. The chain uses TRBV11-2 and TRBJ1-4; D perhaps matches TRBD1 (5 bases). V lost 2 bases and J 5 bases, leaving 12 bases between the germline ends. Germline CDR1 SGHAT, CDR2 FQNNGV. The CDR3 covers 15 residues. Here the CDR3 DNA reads TGTGCCAGCAGCTTACAGGGACTTGGGAATGAAAAACTGTTTTTT. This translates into CASSLQGLGNEKLFF.

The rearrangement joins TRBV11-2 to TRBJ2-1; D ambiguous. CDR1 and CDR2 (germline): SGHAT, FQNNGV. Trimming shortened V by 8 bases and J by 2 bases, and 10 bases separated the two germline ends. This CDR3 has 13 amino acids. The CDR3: CASRVGTYNEQFF. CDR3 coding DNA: TGTGCCAGCCGAGTAGGGACCTACAATGAGCAGTTCTTC.

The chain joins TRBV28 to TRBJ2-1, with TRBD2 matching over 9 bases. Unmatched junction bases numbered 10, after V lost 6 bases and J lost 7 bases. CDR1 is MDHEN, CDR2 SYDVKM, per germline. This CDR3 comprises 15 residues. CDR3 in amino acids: CASRLSSGTRNEQFF. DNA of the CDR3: TGTGCCAGCAGATTGTCTAGCGGGACCCGGAATGAGCAGTTCTTC.

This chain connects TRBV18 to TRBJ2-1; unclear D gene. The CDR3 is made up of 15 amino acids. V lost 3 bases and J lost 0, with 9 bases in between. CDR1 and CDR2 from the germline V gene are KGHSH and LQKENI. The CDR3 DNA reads TGTGCCAGCTCACCCCAGGAAGACTCCTACAATGAGCAGTTCTTC. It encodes CASSPQEDSYNEQFF. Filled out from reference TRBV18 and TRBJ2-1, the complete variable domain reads NAGVMQNPRHLVRRRGQEARLRCSPMKGHSHVYWYRQLPEEGLKFMVYLQKENIIDESGMPKERFSAEFPKEGPSILRIQQVVRGDSAAYFCASSPQEDSYNEQFFGPGTRLTVL.

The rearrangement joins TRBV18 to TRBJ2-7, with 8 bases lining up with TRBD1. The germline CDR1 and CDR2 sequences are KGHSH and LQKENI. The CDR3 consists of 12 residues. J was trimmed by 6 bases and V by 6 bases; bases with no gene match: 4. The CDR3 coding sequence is TGTGCCAGCTCCATGGACAGGGCCGAGCAGTACTTC. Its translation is CASSMDRAEQYF.

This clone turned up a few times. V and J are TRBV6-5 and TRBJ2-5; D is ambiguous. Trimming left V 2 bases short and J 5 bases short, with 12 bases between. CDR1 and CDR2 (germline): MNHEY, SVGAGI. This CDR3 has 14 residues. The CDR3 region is CASSYQSGRETQYF. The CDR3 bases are TGTGCCAGCAGTTACCAGTCCGGGCGCGAGACCCAGTACTTC.

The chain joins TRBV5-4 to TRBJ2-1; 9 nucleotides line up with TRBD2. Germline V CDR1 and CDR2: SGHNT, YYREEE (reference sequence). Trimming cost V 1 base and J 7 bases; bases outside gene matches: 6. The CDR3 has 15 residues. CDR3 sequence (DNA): TGTGCCAGCAGCTTGCGCGGGAGGGCCGGTAATGAGCAGTTCTTC. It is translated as CASSLRGRAGNEQFF.

CDR3 in amino acids: CASSVSGNSGNTIYF. CDR3 sequence (DNA): TGTGCCAGCAGCGTTTCCGGAAACTCTGGAAACACCATATATTTT. V usage is TRBV9 and J usage is TRBJ1-3, with no clear D. The germline gives CDR1 SGDLS, CDR2 YYNGEE. This CDR3 spans 15 amino acids. The V gene lost 2 bases and the J gene lost 0 bases, with 9 bases spanning the gap.

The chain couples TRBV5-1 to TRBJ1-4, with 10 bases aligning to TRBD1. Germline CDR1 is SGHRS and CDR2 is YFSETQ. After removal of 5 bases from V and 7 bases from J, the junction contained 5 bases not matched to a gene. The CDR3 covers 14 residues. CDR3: CASRPGQGSEKLFF. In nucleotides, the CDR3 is TGCGCCAGCAGACCGGGACAGGGGAGTGAAAAACTGTTTTTT.

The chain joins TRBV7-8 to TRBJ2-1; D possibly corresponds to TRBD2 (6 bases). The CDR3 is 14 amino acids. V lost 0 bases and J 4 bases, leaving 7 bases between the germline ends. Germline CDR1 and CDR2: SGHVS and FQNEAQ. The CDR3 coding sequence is TGTGCCAGCAGCTTAGCGGAGGGGTACAATGAGCAGTTCTTC. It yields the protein CASSLAEGYNEQFF. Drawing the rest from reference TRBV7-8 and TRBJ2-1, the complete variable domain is GAGVSQSPRYKVAKRGQDVALRCDPISGHVSLFWYQQALGQGPEFLTYFQNEAQLDKSGLPSDRFFAERPEGSVSTLKIQRTQQEDSAVYLCASSLAEGYNEQFFGPGTRLTVL.